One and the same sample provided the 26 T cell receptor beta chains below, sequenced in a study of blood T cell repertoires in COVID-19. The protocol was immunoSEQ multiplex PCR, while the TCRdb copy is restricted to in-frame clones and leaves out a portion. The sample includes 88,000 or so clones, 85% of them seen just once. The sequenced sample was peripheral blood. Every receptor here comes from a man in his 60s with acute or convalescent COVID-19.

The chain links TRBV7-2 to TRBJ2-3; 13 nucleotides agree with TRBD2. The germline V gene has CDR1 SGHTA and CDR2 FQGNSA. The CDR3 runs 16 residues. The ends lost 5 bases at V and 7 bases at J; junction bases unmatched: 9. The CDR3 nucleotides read TGTGCCAGCAGCGGCACACTAGCGGGGGGGCCTAATACGCAGTATTTT. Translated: CASSGTLAGGPNTQYF.

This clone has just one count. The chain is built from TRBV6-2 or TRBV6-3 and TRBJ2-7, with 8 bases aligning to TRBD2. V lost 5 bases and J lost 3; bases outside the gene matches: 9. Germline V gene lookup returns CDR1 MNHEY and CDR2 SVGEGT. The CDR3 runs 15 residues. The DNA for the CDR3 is TGTGCCAGCAGTCACCCCGGGACTAGATACTACGAGCAGTACTTC. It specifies CASSHPGTRYYEQYF.

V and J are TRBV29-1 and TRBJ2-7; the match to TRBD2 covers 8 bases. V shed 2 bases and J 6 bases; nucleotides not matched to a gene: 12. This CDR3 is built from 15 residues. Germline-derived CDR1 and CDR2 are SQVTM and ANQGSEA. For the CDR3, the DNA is TGCAGCGTTGAAAGACGGGCGGGGGGAGGTCGCGAGCAGTACTTC. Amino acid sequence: CSVERRAGGGREQYF.

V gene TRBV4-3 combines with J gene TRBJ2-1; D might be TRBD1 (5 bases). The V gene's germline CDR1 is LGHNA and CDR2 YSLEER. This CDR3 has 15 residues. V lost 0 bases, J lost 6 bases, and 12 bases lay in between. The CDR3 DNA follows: TGCGCCAGCAGCCAAGATCGAAGGGGCGGCAATGAGCAGTTCTTC. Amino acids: CASSQDRRGGNEQFF.

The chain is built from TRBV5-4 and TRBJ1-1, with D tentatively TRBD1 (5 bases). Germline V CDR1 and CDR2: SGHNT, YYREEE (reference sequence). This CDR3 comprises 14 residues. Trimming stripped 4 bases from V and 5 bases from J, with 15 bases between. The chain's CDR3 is CASSRGHSRTEAFF. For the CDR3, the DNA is TGTGCCAGCAGCCGTGGACACTCGCGTACTGAAGCTTTCTTT.

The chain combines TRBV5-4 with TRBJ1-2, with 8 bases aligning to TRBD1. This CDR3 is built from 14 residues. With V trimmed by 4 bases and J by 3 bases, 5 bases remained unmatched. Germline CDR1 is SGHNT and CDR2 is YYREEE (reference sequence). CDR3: CASSTDREHYGYTF. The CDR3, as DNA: TGTGCCAGCAGCACGGACAGGGAACACTATGGCTACACCTTC.

The CDR3 sequence is CASNEAGGTDTQYF. The CDR3 nucleotides read TGCGCCAGCAACGAAGCGGGGGGCACAGATACGCAGTATTTT. The chain uses TRBV5-1 and TRBJ2-3; TRBD2 matches at 8 bases. J gave up 1 base and V 6 bases, and 4 bases lay outside the gene matches. This CDR3 contains 14 residues. The germline gives CDR1 SGHRS, CDR2 YFSETQ.

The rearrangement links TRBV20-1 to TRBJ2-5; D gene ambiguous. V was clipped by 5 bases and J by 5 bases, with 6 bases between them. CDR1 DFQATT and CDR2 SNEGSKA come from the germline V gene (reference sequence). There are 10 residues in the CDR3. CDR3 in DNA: TGCAGTGCTTTCGTGGAGACCCAGTACTTC. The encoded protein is CSAFVETQYF.

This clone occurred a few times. The CDR3 sequence is CASSLGTGNTGELFF. The CDR3 DNA is TGTGCCAGCAGTTTAGGGACAGGGAACACCGGGGAGCTGTTTTTT. The chain uses TRBV27 and TRBJ2-2, with 8 nucleotides matching TRBD1. V trimming: 2 bases; J trimming: 1 base; junction bases outside the gene matches: 0. This CDR3 contains 15 residues. From germline, CDR1 is MNHEY and CDR2 SMNVEV (reference sequence).

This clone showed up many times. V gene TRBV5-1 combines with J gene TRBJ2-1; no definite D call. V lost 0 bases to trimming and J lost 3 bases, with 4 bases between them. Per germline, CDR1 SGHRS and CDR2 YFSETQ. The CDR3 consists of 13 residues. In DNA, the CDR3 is TGCGCCAGCAGCTTGGGCAGCTACAATGAGCAGTTCTTC. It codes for CASSLGSYNEQFF.

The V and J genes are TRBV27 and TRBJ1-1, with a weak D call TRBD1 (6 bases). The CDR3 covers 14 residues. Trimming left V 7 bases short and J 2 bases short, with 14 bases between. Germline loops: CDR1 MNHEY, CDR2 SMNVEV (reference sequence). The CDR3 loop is CASKPGHLNTEAFF. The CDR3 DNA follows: TGTGCCAGCAAGCCGGGACACCTAAACACTGAAGCTTTCTTT.

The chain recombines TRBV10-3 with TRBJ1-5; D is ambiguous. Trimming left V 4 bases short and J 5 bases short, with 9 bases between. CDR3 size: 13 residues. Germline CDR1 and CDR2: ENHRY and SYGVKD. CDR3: CAISGQSDQPQHF. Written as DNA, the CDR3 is TGTGCCATCAGTGGTCAGTCAGATCAGCCCCAGCATTTT.

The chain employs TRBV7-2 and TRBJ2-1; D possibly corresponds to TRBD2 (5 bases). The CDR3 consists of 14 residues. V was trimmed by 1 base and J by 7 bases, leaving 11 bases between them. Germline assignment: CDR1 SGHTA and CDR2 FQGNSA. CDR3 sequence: CASSLGSVGNEQFF. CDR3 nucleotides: TGTGCCAGCAGCTTAGGTAGCGTGGGAAATGAGCAGTTCTTC. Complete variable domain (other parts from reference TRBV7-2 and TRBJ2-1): GAGVSQSPSNKVTEKGKDVELRCDPISGHTALYWYRQSLGQGLEFLIYFQGNSAPDKSGLPSDRFSAERTGGSVSTLTIQRTQQEDSAVYLCASSLGSVGNEQFFGPGTRLTVL.

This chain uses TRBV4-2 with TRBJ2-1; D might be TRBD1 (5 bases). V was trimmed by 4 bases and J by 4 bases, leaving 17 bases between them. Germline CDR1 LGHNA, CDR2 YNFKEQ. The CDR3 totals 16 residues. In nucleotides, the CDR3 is TGTGCCAGCAGCCCGGCCGCCTCAGGACAATACAATGAGCAGTTCTTC. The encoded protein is CASSPAASGQYNEQFF.

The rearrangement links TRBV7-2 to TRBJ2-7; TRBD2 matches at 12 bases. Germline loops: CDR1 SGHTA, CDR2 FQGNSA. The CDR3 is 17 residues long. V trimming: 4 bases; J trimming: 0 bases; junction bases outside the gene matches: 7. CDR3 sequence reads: CASSSTSGGSSSYEQYF. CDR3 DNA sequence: TGTGCCAGCAGCTCGACTAGCGGGGGCTCGAGCTCCTACGAGCAGTACTTC.

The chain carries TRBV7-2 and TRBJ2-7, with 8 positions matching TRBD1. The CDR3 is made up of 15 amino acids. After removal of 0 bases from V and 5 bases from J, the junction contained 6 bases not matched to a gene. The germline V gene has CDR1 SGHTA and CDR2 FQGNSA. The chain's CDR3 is CASSLALGQVHEQYF. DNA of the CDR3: TGTGCCAGCAGCTTAGCCCTGGGACAGGTTCACGAGCAGTACTTC.

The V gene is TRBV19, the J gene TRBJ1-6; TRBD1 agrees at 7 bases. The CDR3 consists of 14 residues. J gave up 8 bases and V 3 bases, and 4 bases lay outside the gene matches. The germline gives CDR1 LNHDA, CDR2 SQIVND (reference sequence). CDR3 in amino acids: CASSMRDSDSPLHF. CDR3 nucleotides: TGTGCCAGTAGTATGAGGGACAGTGATTCACCCCTCCACTTT.

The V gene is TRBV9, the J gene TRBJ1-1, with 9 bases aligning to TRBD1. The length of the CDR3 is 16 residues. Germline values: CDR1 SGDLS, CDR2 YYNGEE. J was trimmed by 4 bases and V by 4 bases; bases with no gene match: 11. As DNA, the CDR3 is TGTGCCAGCAGCTTCCGCGGGACAGGGAGCAGCACTGAAGCTTTCTTT. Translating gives CASSFRGTGSSTEAFF. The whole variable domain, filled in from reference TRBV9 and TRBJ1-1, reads DSGVTQTPKHLITATGQRVTLRCSPRSGDLSVYWYQQSLDQGLQFLIQYYNGEERAKGNILERFSAQQFPDLHSELNLSSLELGDSALYFCASSFRGTGSSTEAFFGQGTRLTVV.

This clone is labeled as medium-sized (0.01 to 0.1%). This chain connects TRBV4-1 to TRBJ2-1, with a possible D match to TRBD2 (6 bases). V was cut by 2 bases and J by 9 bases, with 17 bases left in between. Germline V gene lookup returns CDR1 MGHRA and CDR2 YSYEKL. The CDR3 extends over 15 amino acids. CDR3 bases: TGCGCCAGCAGCCAAACCGGGACTGTAGCCGGTGAGCAGTTCTTC. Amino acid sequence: CASSQTGTVAGEQFF.

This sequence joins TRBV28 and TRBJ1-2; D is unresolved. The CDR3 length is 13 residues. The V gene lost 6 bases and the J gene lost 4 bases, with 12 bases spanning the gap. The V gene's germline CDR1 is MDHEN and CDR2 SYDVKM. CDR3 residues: CASRRLAPYGYTF. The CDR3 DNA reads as TGTGCCAGCAGGCGCTTAGCGCCCTATGGCTACACCTTC.

In nucleotides, the CDR3 is TGTGCCAGCAGCCCCGTCTGGGACAGGGCAGGGCAGCCCCAGCATTTT. Its translation: CASSPVWDRAGQPQHF. The chain carries TRBV11-3 and TRBJ1-5, with 9 bases identical to TRBD1. V was clipped by 5 bases and J by 7 bases; unmatched bases: 12. The CDR3 loop spans 16 amino acids. CDR1 and CDR2 (germline): SGHNT, YENEEA.

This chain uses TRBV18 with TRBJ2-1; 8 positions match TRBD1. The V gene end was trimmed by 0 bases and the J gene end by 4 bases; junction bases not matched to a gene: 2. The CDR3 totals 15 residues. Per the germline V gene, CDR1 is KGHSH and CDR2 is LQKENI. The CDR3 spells CASSPPQGAYNEQFF. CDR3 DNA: TGTGCCAGCTCACCACCTCAGGGGGCTTACAATGAGCAGTTCTTC.

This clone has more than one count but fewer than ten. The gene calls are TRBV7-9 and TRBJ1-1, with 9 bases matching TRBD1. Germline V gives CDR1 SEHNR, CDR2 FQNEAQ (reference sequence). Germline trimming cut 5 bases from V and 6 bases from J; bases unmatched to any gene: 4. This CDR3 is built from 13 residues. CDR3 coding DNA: TGTGCCAGCAGCCTTACAGGGGGCTCTGAAGCTTTCTTT. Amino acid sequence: CASSLTGGSEAFF.

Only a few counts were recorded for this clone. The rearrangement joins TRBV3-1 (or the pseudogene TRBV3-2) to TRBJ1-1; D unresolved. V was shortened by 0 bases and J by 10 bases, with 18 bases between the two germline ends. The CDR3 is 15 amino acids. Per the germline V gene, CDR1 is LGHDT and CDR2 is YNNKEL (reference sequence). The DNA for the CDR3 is TGTGCCAGCAGCCAAGAAGCCGTCGAGGCTAGCGGAGCTTTCTTT. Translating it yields CASSQEAVEASGAFF.

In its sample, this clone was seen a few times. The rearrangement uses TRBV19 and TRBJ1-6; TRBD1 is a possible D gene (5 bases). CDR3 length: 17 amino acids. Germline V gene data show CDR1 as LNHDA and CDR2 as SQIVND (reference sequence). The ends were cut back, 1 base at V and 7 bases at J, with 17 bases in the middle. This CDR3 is CASSIAQGRGGNSPLHF. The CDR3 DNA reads TGTGCCAGTAGTATAGCTCAAGGAAGGGGCGGCAATTCACCCCTCCACTTT.

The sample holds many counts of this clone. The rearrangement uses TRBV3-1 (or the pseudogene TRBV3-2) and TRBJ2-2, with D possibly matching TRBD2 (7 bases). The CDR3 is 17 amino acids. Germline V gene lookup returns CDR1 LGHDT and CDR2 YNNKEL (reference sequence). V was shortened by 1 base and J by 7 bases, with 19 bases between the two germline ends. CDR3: CASSQGAGAEKDGELFF. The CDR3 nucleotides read TGTGCCAGCAGCCAAGGGGCGGGGGCGGAAAAAGACGGGGAGCTGTTTTTT.